These 29 T cell receptor beta chains were sequenced from one sample in a study of cytomegalovirus exposure and HLA in healthy donors. Primers for the PCR totalled 60 Vbeta and 13 Jbeta. Some clones are missing from TCRdb's copy, which holds only in-frame ones; the method was immunoSEQ multiplex PCR. The listing records around 150,000 clones. The sequencing sample was made of PBMCs. Receptor source: a man aged 40-49 years in good health and CMV-seronegative.

The V call is TRBV6-5, the J call TRBJ1-4; possible D gene TRBD1, 5 bases. Germline-derived CDR1 and CDR2 are MNHEY and SVGAGI. This CDR3 has 16 amino acids. V shed 4 bases and J shed 12 bases, with 24 bases lying between them. CDR3 loop: CASSFDRRVKLVELFF. CDR3 sequence (DNA): TGTGCCAGCAGTTTTGACAGAAGAGTGAAACTCGTGGAACTGTTTTTT.

The chain is built from TRBV14 and TRBJ2-2; perhaps TRBD2 as D (6 bases). This CDR3 comprises 16 residues. V was trimmed by 1 base and J by 0 bases, leaving 9 bases between them. Germline CDR1 reads SGHDN; CDR2 reads FVKESK. DNA for the CDR3: TGTGCCAGCAGCCAAGCCCGGGACTCGAACACCGGGGAGCTGTTTTTT. Its translation is CASSQARDSNTGELFF.

The V and J genes are TRBV9 and TRBJ1-3; D is uncertain. V lost 0 bases and J lost 0, with 10 bases in between. The CDR3 loop spans 16 amino acids. CDR1 and CDR2 from the germline V gene are SGDLS and YYNGEE. The CDR3 reads CASSVVRSRSGNTIYF. CDR3 nucleotides: TGTGCCAGCAGCGTAGTGAGGTCACGCTCTGGAAACACCATATATTTT.

The chain recombines TRBV7-2 with TRBJ1-3; 7 nucleotides match TRBD1. Germline V CDR1 and CDR2: SGHTA, FQGNSA. The CDR3 is 15 amino acids. V dropped 4 bases and J dropped 1; count of bases not matched to a gene: 4. The CDR3 bases are TGTGCCAGCAGCTCGACAGGGAGGTCTGGAAACACCATATATTTT. It is translated as CASSSTGRSGNTIYF. Drawing the rest from reference TRBV7-2 and TRBJ1-3, the complete variable domain is GAGVSQSPSNKVTEKGKDVELRCDPISGHTALYWYRQSLGQGLEFLIYFQGNSAPDKSGLPSDRFSAERTGGSVSTLTIQRTQQEDSAVYLCASSSTGRSGNTIYFGEGSWLTVV.

The gene calls are TRBV27 and TRBJ1-2; no reliable D call. Germline CDR1 is MNHEY and CDR2 is SMNVEV (reference sequence). V gave up 2 bases and J gave up 4 bases, with 14 bases separating them. The CDR3 is made up of 15 amino acids. DNA of the CDR3: TGTGCCAGCAGTTTAGGGAGAGAGGGCAGCTATGGCTACACCTTC. Its protein is CASSLGREGSYGYTF.

This chain links TRBV15 with TRBJ1-2, with TRBD1 identical over 9 bases. This CDR3 comprises 13 residues. The germline V gene has CDR1 LNHNV and CDR2 YYDKDF (reference sequence). The V and J ends lost 3 bases and 8 bases, in that order; junction bases with no gene match: 4. The CDR3 spells CATSRGQGLGYTF. CDR3 DNA: TGTGCCACCAGCAGGGGACAGGGTTTAGGCTACACCTTC.

The V call is TRBV9, the J call TRBJ2-2, with 7 bases fitting TRBD2. Germline lookup yields CDR1 SGDLS and CDR2 YYNGEE. V was clipped by 3 bases and J by 1 base; unmatched bases: 3. CDR3 length: 15 residues. The CDR3: CASSGGGMNTGELFF. The CDR3 DNA is TGTGCCAGCAGCGGGGGGGGGATGAACACCGGGGAGCTGTTTTTT.

V gene TRBV19 combines with J gene TRBJ2-2; no clear D gene. V lost 5 bases and J 4 bases, leaving 14 bases between the germline ends. This CDR3 contains 15 residues. CDR1 LNHDA and CDR2 SQIVND come from the germline V gene (reference sequence). Here the CDR3 DNA reads TGTGCCAGTAGTGAGAGTGCGGCCTCCACCGGGGAGCTGTTTTTT. It yields the protein CASSESAASTGELFF.

V gene TRBV6-1 combines with J gene TRBJ2-1; D is perhaps TRBD1 (5 bases). This CDR3 contains 12 residues. V lost 5 bases and J 8 bases, leaving 10 bases between the germline ends. Germline CDR1 is MNHNS and CDR2 is SASEGT. CDR3 region: CASSIGVYEQFF. CDR3 nucleotide sequence: TGTGCCAGCAGTATAGGGGTCTATGAGCAGTTCTTC.

V is TRBV7-9 and J is TRBJ2-7; 10 nucleotides agree with TRBD1. Per germline, CDR1 SEHNR and CDR2 FQNEAQ (reference sequence). The CDR3 is 17 residues long. With 1 base clipped from V and 3 bases from J, the junction kept 9 bases outside the gene matches. The CDR3 spells CASSLEGPRDRGYEQYF. CDR3 nucleotides: TGTGCCAGCAGCTTAGAAGGCCCACGGGACAGGGGCTACGAGCAGTACTTC.

The chain recombines TRBV4-1 with TRBJ1-5, with TRBD1 identical over 7 bases. Trimming cost V 1 base and J 4 bases; bases outside gene matches: 7. Looked up from germline, CDR1 is MGHRA and CDR2 is YSYEKL. This CDR3 region has 16 residues. The CDR3 region has the DNA TGCGCCAGCAGCCAAGCCCGGACAGGCGGAAATCAGCCCCAGCATTTT. Translating it yields CASSQARTGGNQPQHF.

The V and J genes are TRBV4-2 and TRBJ2-1; D uncertain. The CDR3 has 15 amino acids. CDR1 and CDR2 (germline): LGHNA, YNFKEQ. V lost 0 bases and J 2 bases, leaving 8 bases between the germline ends. CDR3 sequence: CASSQDRNTYNEQFF. CDR3 coding DNA: TGTGCCAGCAGCCAAGACAGGAACACCTACAATGAGCAGTTCTTC.

The rearrangement uses TRBV4-2 and TRBJ1-5; weak D call: TRBD1 (6 bases). CDR1 LGHNA and CDR2 YNFKEQ come from the germline V gene. V lost 3 bases and J lost 2, with 14 bases in between. The length of the CDR3 is 16 residues. The CDR3 loop is CASSQMGGGGNQPQHF. CDR3 coding DNA: TGTGCCAGCAGCCAGATGGGGGGGGGCGGCAATCAGCCCCAGCATTTT.

This sequence joins TRBV19 and TRBJ1-1; the match to TRBD1 covers 7 bases. The CDR3 totals 17 residues. Per the germline V gene, CDR1 is LNHDA and CDR2 is SQIVND (reference sequence). V was clipped by 7 bases and J by 0 bases; unmatched bases: 14. The CDR3, as DNA: TGTGCCAGTACCCTCTCAAGACAGGGTAACTTGAACACTGAAGCTTTCTTT. Protein product: CASTLSRQGNLNTEAFF.

This chain connects TRBV28 to TRBJ1-2, with unresolved D. The CDR3 totals 16 residues. Trimming left V 6 bases short and J 0 bases short, with 17 bases between. The germline CDR1 and CDR2 sequences are MDHEN and SYDVKM. Written as DNA, the CDR3 is TGTGCCAGCAGCCGGAGAGATAGGAGGGCTAACTATGGCTACACCTTC. Translation: CASSRRDRRANYGYTF.

The chain employs TRBV18 and TRBJ2-5; TRBD2 matches at 8 bases. Germline trimming cut 1 base from V and 5 bases from J; bases unmatched to any gene: 18. Germline CDR1 is KGHSH and CDR2 is LQKENI. The CDR3 has 19 amino acids. The CDR3 region is CASSPRPKPGTSPGETQYF. Written as DNA, the CDR3 is TGTGCCAGCTCACCACGACCCAAACCAGGGACTAGTCCGGGGGAGACCCAGTACTTC.

V usage is TRBV9 and J usage is TRBJ1-1; D call uncertain. V was cut by 0 bases and J by 6 bases, with 9 bases left in between. This CDR3 contains 13 residues. Germline CDR1 reads SGDLS; CDR2 reads YYNGEE. Written as DNA, the CDR3 is TGTGCCAGCAGCGTAGTCCGAGGCTCTGAAGCTTTCTTT. It is translated as CASSVVRGSEAFF.

The chain joins TRBV28 to TRBJ1-4, with TRBD1 matching over 7 bases. The V gene end was trimmed by 6 bases and the J gene end by 5 bases; junction bases not matched to a gene: 6. This CDR3 is built from 14 residues. Germline loops: CDR1 MDHEN, CDR2 SYDVKM. The CDR3 loop is CASRRDSLNEKLFF. CDR3 nucleotides: TGTGCCAGCAGGAGGGACAGTTTAAATGAAAAACTGTTTTTT.

V usage is TRBV27 and J usage is TRBJ1-1; D unclear. This CDR3 has 13 residues. Trimming took 5 bases from V and 7 from J, leaving 14 bases between them. Germline loops: CDR1 MNHEY, CDR2 SMNVEV (reference sequence). This CDR3 reads CASSPTREGEAFF. CDR3 DNA: TGTGCCAGCAGTCCGACCCGGGAGGGTGAAGCTTTCTTT.

This chain uses TRBV6-6 with TRBJ2-1, with 11 bases aligning to TRBD2. The CDR3 consists of 16 residues. Trimming took 6 bases from V and 6 from J; bases not matched to a gene: 10. Germline V gives CDR1 MNHNY, CDR2 SVGAGI (reference sequence). CDR3 protein: CASRHRLAGLSNEQFF. In DNA form, the CDR3 reads TGTGCCAGCAGACACAGACTAGCGGGGTTGTCCAATGAGCAGTTCTTC.

This chain links TRBV7-3 with TRBJ2-1; 8 bases line up with TRBD1. Germline-derived CDR1 and CDR2 are SGHTA and FQGTGA. This CDR3 has 15 amino acids. V lost 5 bases, J lost 7 bases, and 10 bases stayed unmatched. CDR3 DNA: TGTGCCAGCAGCCCCTACGGACAGGGTCAAAATGAGCAGTTCTTC. Amino acids: CASSPYGQGQNEQFF.

The rearrangement links TRBV4-3 to TRBJ2-1, with 11 bases that match TRBD2. CDR3 length: 14 amino acids. V gave up 0 bases and J gave up 10 bases; unmatched junction bases: 2. Per germline, CDR1 LGHNA and CDR2 YSLEER. The CDR3 protein is CASSQEASGGEQFF. In DNA form, the CDR3 reads TGCGCCAGCAGCCAAGAAGCTAGCGGGGGGGAGCAGTTCTTC.

The V gene is TRBV6-1, the J gene TRBJ2-7, with 7 bases lining up with TRBD1. V trimming: 1 base; J trimming: 2 bases; junction bases outside the gene matches: 8. The CDR3 runs to 16 residues. CDR1 and CDR2 from the germline V gene are MNHNS and SASEGT. The CDR3 loop reads CASSEEGYRGAYEQYF. CDR3 DNA sequence: TGTGCCAGCAGTGAAGAGGGATACAGGGGAGCCTACGAGCAGTACTTC.

V usage is TRBV7-3 and J usage is TRBJ2-2; 9 bases agree with TRBD1. The V gene's germline CDR1 is SGHTA and CDR2 FQGTGA. V shed 1 base and J 10 bases; nucleotides not matched to a gene: 10. The length of the CDR3 is 16 residues. The DNA for the CDR3 is TGTGCCAGCAGCTTAAGGGGGAACAGGGGGCACGTGGAGCTGTTTTTT. This encodes CASSLRGNRGHVELFF. The complete variable domain, with remaining parts taken from reference TRBV7-3 and TRBJ2-2, reads GAGVSQTPSNKVTEKGKYVELRCDPISGHTALYWYRQSLGQGPEFLIYFQGTGAADDSGLPNDRFFAVRPEGSVSTLKIQRTERGDSAVYLCASSLRGNRGHVELFFGEGSRLTVL.

V and J are TRBV7-9 and TRBJ1-2, with 9 bases lining up with TRBD1. CDR3 size: 15 residues. Germline V gene lookup returns CDR1 SEHNR and CDR2 FQNEAQ (reference sequence). V lost 5 bases to trimming and J lost 4 bases; unmatched junction nucleotides: 8. As DNA, the CDR3 is TGTGCCAGCAGCCCTAGAGGGGACAGGGTCTATGGCTACACCTTC. Translation gives CASSPRGDRVYGYTF.

The chain links TRBV5-1 to TRBJ2-5; D possibly corresponds to TRBD2 (6 bases). The V gene lost 3 bases and the J gene lost 4 bases, with 19 bases spanning the gap. This CDR3 spans 16 amino acids. CDR1 is SGHRS and CDR2 is YFSETQ in the germline V gene. CDR3 sequence: CASSSAWGDGGETQYF. The CDR3 DNA follows: TGCGCCAGCAGCTCGGCCTGGGGGGATGGGGGAGAGACCCAGTACTTC.

The chain uses TRBV5-1 and TRBJ2-2; 8 nucleotides match TRBD1. The CDR3 consists of 16 residues. V was pared by 4 bases and J by 5 bases, with 10 bases of the junction left unmatched. Germline V lookup: CDR1 SGHRS, CDR2 YFSETQ. This chain's CDR3 is CASSPIRGQLTGELFF. The CDR3 DNA reads as TGCGCCAGCAGCCCTATCAGGGGGCAATTGACCGGGGAGCTGTTTTTT.

This chain joins TRBV19 and TRBJ1-1; no firm D call. Germline V gives CDR1 LNHDA, CDR2 SQIVND (reference sequence). The length of the CDR3 is 15 residues. V was trimmed by 6 bases and J by 0 bases, leaving 14 bases between them. CDR3 sequence: CASRRNSFMNTEAFF. The DNA for the CDR3 is TGTGCCAGTAGACGGAACAGCTTCATGAACACTGAAGCTTTCTTT.

This rearrangement joins TRBV9 to TRBJ1-4; D gene ambiguous. The CDR3 totals 16 residues. Trimming left V 2 bases short and J 8 bases short, with 19 bases between. Germline V gene sequence: CDR1 SGDLS, CDR2 YYNGEE. This CDR3 reads CASSVRAGPVGEKLFF. CDR3 DNA sequence: TGTGCCAGCAGCGTGAGGGCCGGGCCCGTAGGGGAAAAACTGTTTTTT.